The next 18 T cell receptor beta chains were all read from a single sample in a study of long-term antiretroviral therapy in people with HIV. The authors ran the immunoSEQ assay, v3.0, at survey level. The repertoire was sequenced with immunoSEQ multiplex PCR; TCRdb's copy has only in-frame clones and lacks some. The sample comprises tens of thousands of clones, roughly 93% of which are singletons, and 7% to 10% rests with the top ten. Sequences were derived from unsorted PBMCs, sampled 7.6 years after starting antiretroviral therapy. The receptors here all came from a middle-aged woman with HIV.

DNA for the CDR3: TGTGCCAGCAGTGACTCCAAGGGGCAGTACAATGAGCAGTTCTTC. Protein sequence: CASSDSKGQYNEQFF. The genes are TRBV2 and TRBJ2-1; perhaps TRBD1 as D (5 bases). CDR1 SNHLY and CDR2 FYNNEI come from the germline V gene. The CDR3 contains 15 residues. Trimming shortened V by 3 bases and J by 4 bases, and 13 bases separated the two germline ends.

V gene TRBV5-1 combines with J gene TRBJ2-5; TRBD2 matches at 13 bases. The CDR3 totals 15 residues. The junction had 3 bases not matched to a gene; V was cut back by 4 bases and J by 3 bases. CDR1 is SGHRS, CDR2 YFSETQ, per germline. As DNA, the CDR3 is TGCGCCAGCAGCGTGGGACTAGCGGGGAAAGAGACCCAGTACTTC. Translating gives CASSVGLAGKETQYF.

This clone has just a few counts. The genes are TRBV7-9 and TRBJ2-7; TRBD2 is a possible D gene (6 bases). CDR1 SEHNR and CDR2 FQNEAQ come from the germline V gene (reference sequence). V was cut by 5 bases and J by 2 bases, with 13 bases left in between. The CDR3 contains 14 residues. CDR3 in amino acids: CASSPLAAAYEQYF. In DNA, the CDR3 is TGTGCCAGCAGCCCTTTAGCGGCAGCCTACGAGCAGTACTTC.

Only one count was recorded for this clone. The CDR3 DNA sequence: TGTGCCAGCAGCACACAGGGGCCCAGCAATGAGCAGTTCTTC. Its protein is CASSTQGPSNEQFF. The chain is built from TRBV11-3 and TRBJ2-1; 7 bases line up with TRBD1. This CDR3 region has 14 residues. V shed 5 bases, J shed 6 bases, and the junction held 7 bases outside the gene matches. Looked up from germline, CDR1 is SGHNT and CDR2 is YENEEA.

The chain links TRBV18 to TRBJ1-6; 7 bases map to TRBD1. Per germline, CDR1 KGHSH and CDR2 LQKENI. CDR3 length: 15 amino acids. Losses at the gene ends were 3 bases for V and 10 bases for J; bases not matched to a gene: 9. As DNA, the CDR3 is TGTGCCAGCTCACCCCAAAGGCAGGGGGAGTCACCCCTCCACTTT. This sequence encodes CASSPQRQGESPLHF.

The chain joins TRBV6-5 to TRBJ2-7; 8 positions agree with TRBD1. The CDR3 has 15 residues. The V and J ends lost 3 bases and 6 bases, in that order; junction bases with no gene match: 10. The germline V gene encodes CDR1 MNHEY and CDR2 SVGAGI. CDR3 in amino acids: CASSYATGDFGEQYF. The CDR3 DNA reads TGTGCCAGCAGTTATGCGACAGGGGATTTTGGCGAGCAGTACTTC.

This sequence joins TRBV19 and TRBJ1-2; D not resolved. Germline loops: CDR1 LNHDA, CDR2 SQIVND (reference sequence). The CDR3 is made up of 12 amino acids. Trimming took 4 bases from V and 4 from J, leaving 7 bases between them. In DNA, the CDR3 is TGTGCCAGTAGTACCTTCCCCTATGGCTACACCTTC. Its translation: CASSTFPYGYTF.

The chain couples TRBV5-4 to TRBJ2-1; 9 bases are shared with TRBD2. The CDR3 totals 14 residues. In germline, CDR1 is SGHNT, CDR2 YYREEE (reference sequence). V gave up 4 bases and J gave up 5 bases; unmatched junction bases: 4. CDR3 nucleotides: TGTGCCAGCAGCCATCTAGCGGGGAACAATGAGCAGTTCTTC. It codes for CASSHLAGNNEQFF.

The chain couples TRBV9 to TRBJ1-1; 7 nucleotides match TRBD1. V was pared by 4 bases and J by 1 base, with 7 bases of the junction left unmatched. Germline CDR1 reads SGDLS; CDR2 reads YYNGEE. CDR3 length: 15 amino acids. CDR3 protein: CASSRRGDRNTEAFF. The CDR3 DNA sequence: TGTGCCAGCAGCCGCAGGGGGGACAGGAACACTGAAGCTTTCTTT.

CDR3 nucleotide sequence: TGTGCCATCAGTGAACAGAGCATGAACACTGAAGCTTTCTTT. Its translation is CAISEQSMNTEAFF. The chain couples TRBV10-3 to TRBJ1-1; no reliable D call. The length of the CDR3 is 14 residues. Germline CDR1 ENHRY, CDR2 SYGVKD. V was clipped by 3 bases and J by 0 bases, with 8 bases between them.

V is TRBV6-6 and J is TRBJ2-3, with D perhaps matching TRBD1 (5 bases). The CDR3 spans 14 residues. Germline V gives CDR1 MNHNY, CDR2 SVGAGI (reference sequence). Trimming removed 6 bases at V and 0 bases at J, with 10 bases between. The CDR3 loop reads CASSPRVSTDTQYF. The CDR3 DNA is TGTGCCAGCAGCCCCAGGGTTAGCACAGATACGCAGTATTTT.

This sequence joins TRBV2 and TRBJ1-2, with 7 bases aligning to TRBD1. V trimming: 1 base; J trimming: 8 bases; junction bases outside the gene matches: 4. The germline V gene encodes CDR1 SNHLY and CDR2 FYNNEI. This CDR3 has 13 residues. CDR3 sequence reads: CASSEEGAGGYTF. For the CDR3, the DNA is TGTGCCAGCAGTGAAGAGGGGGCGGGCGGCTACACCTTC.

The chain uses TRBV4-3 and TRBJ2-6, with D perhaps TRBD2 (6 bases). The CDR3 runs to 17 residues. With 1 base removed from V and 0 bases from J, the gap between germline ends came to 10 bases. Germline V gene lookup returns CDR1 LGHNA and CDR2 YSLEER. CDR3 nucleotides: TGCGCCAGCAGCCAAGTTTCCGGGGGCTCTGGGGCCAACGTCCTGACTTTC. It specifies CASSQVSGGSGANVLTF.

CDR3 in DNA: TGTGCCAGCAGCTTAGCGGGGACACTTGAAAATTCACCCCTCCACTTT. Translated: CASSLAGTLENSPLHF. The chain recombines TRBV7-2 with TRBJ1-6, with D possibly matching TRBD1 (6 bases). CDR3 length: 16 amino acids. V was pared by 0 bases and J by 7 bases, with 13 bases between. Germline assignment: CDR1 SGHTA and CDR2 FQGNSA.

The chain employs TRBV14 and TRBJ1-2; D is ambiguous. V was shortened by 1 base and J by 8 bases, with 14 bases between the two germline ends. Germline V gives CDR1 SGHDN, CDR2 FVKESK. The CDR3 length is 14 residues. CDR3 DNA: TGTGCCAGCAGCCAAGGCACGCACAGCAGGGGCTACACCTTC. Its protein product is CASSQGTHSRGYTF.

This clone was counted a few times. This sequence joins TRBV5-5 and TRBJ1-1, with unresolved D. With 0 bases removed from V and 2 bases from J, the gap between germline ends came to 17 bases. CDR1 is SGHKS, CDR2 YYEKEE, per germline (reference sequence). The CDR3 has 17 amino acids. CDR3 sequence: CASSLALFGTLNTEAFF. CDR3 nucleotide sequence: TGTGCCAGCAGCTTGGCCTTATTTGGCACTCTCAACACTGAAGCTTTCTTT.

The V and J genes are TRBV11-2 and TRBJ1-6; D may be TRBD1 (5 bases). The length of the CDR3 is 14 residues. Trimming left V 2 bases short and J 8 bases short, with 10 bases between. Germline loops: CDR1 SGHAT, CDR2 FQNNGV. The CDR3 region is CASSLRQKDSPLHF. DNA for the CDR3: TGTGCCAGCAGCTTACGACAGAAGGATTCACCCCTCCACTTT.

The chain is built from TRBV4-3 and TRBJ1-1, with no clear D. Germline V lookup: CDR1 LGHNA, CDR2 YSLEER. There are 14 residues in the CDR3. Trimming shortened V by 0 bases and J by 5 bases, and 10 bases separated the two germline ends. CDR3 sequence (DNA): TGCGCCAGCAGCCAAGAGGTCAGTGGGACTGAAGCTTTCTTT. Protein: CASSQEVSGTEAFF.